This T cell receptor (beta chain) was documented in a study of post-analysis software for immune sequencing data (dated by TCRdb to between 2015 and 2016). Regarding the complete study: Disease courses on record covered relapsing-remitting, secondary progressive and progressive-relapsing multiple sclerosis, though some patients had no subtype annotation. The multiple sclerosis patient repertoires were compared with about a dozen previously published healthy control repertoires from donors aged about 6 to 26 years. A subset of samples was prepared in parallel using single-end sample barcoding, then pooled and co-amplified after Illumina adapter ligation.

What the work shows at the level of the full study, not this receptor alone: Patients showed significantly higher frequencies than controls for a handful of TRBV segments, among them TRBV5-6, TRBV5-1 and TRBV20-1. Multiple sclerosis patients had significantly lower normalized Chao1 diversity than controls, a result that suggests substantial peripheral T-cell clonal expansion. When samples were clustered directly using the F measure, samples prepared in the same batch co-clustered strongly, which prompted a batch-effect correction. The multiple sclerosis patient group was slightly younger than the control group.

The germline V gene encodes CDR1 DFQATT and CDR2 SNEGSKA (reference sequence). V is clipped by 6 bases and J by 3 bases, and the sequence between their germline boundaries is 14 bases long. The CDR3 runs 13 amino acids, cysteine and phenylalanine included. Left in the record is the CDR3 DNA by itself, 39 bases read in frame from the first base. Library generation was performed with PCR. Reads for this sample came from an Illumina HiSeq 2500. To reduce PCR and sequencing biases, unique molecular identifiers were incorporated into the TCR beta cDNA libraries. Some 500,000 cDNA molecules were obtained for every 1 to 10 million input T cells, so each molecule roughly corresponded to one T cell. The same protocol used for the earlier healthy control dataset was applied to prepare and sequence the patient libraries. Within a given batch, samples were prepared together, multiplexed and sequenced on the same HiSeq lane. The paper's data handling went like this. Raw barcoded reads were processed with MIGEC, and single-read molecular identifier groups were discarded before consensus assembly and CDR3 extraction. VDJtools was used for post-analysis of the clonotype tables, and diversity was normalized by down-sampling every dataset to the size of the smallest sample. To correct batch-related cross-sample contamination, repertoire overlap clustering matched CDR3 amino acid sequences but not nucleotide sequences. TCRdb took the public reads, trimmed them with fastp at Q25, ran MiXCR for clone calling and kept in-frame beta chains. A single entry per CDR3 protein holds the most common genes and DNA from its merged rows. The V and J calls here are based on TCRdb, not the publication. The sample has some 370,000 distinct CDR3 sequences on record, around 33% of them singletons. The leading ten clones occupy around an eighth of the sample.

To demonstrate the VDJtools post-analysis software, TCR beta repertoires were profiled from the peripheral blood of about 13 young patients with multiple sclerosis. The multiple sclerosis patients were children and adolescents ranging in age from 6 to 15 years. As concerns this clonotype: Its target antigen remains unknown. Per-nucleotide qualities are absent, and no much larger clonotype sits a single base away.

The rearranged segments are TRBV20-1 and TRBJ1-2; the D gene is possibly TRBD1, with 6 bases matching. Sequenced sample: blood. This sequence was found in a girl under 18 with multiple sclerosis. The CDR3 region: CSAFWAGDYGYTF. The DNA sequence reads TGCAGTGCCTTTTGGGCAGGGGACTATGGCTACACCTTC.